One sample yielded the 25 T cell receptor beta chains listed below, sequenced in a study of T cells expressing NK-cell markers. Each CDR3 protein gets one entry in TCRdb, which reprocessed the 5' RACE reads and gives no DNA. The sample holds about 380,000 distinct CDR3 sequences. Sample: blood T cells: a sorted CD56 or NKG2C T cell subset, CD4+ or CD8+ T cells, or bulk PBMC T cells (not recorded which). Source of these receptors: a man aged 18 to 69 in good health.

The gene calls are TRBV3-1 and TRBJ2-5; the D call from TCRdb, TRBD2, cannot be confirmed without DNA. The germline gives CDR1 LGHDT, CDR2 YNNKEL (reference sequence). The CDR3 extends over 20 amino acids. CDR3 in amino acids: CASSQDNSGRLAGPSRTQYF.

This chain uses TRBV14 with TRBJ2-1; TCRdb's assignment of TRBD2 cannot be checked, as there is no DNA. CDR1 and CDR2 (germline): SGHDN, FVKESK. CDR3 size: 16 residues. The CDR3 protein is CASSRSSGGAGNEQFF. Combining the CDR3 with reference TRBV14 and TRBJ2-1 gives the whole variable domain EAGVTQFPSHSVIEKGQTVTLRCDPISGHDNLYWYRRVMGKEIKFLLHFVKESKQDESGMPNNRFLAERTGGTYSTLKVQPAELEDSGVYFCASSRSSGGAGNEQFFGPGTRLTVL.

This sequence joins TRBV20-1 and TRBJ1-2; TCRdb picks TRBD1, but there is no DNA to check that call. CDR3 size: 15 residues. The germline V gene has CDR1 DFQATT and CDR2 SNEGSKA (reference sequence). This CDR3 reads CSADGEQGPLRGYTF.

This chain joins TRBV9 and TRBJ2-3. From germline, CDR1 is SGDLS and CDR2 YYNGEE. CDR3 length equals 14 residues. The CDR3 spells CASSVSDRTDTQYF.

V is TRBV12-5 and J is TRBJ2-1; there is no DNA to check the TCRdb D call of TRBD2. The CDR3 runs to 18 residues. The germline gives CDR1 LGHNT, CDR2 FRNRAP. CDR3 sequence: CASASPRRTSGVYNEQFF. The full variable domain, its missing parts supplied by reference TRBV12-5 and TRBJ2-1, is DARVTQTPRHKVTEMGQEVTMRCQPILGHNTVFWYRQTMMQGLELLAYFRNRAPLDDSGMPKDRFSAEMPDATLATLKIQPSEPRDSAVYFCASASPRRTSGVYNEQFFGPGTRLTVL.

This chain's CDR3 is CASSSAGGASYNEQFF. The rearrangement links TRBV9 to TRBJ2-1; the TCRdb D gene call, TRBD2, has no DNA to confirm it. The CDR3 is 16 amino acids. The germline gives CDR1 SGDLS, CDR2 YYNGEE.

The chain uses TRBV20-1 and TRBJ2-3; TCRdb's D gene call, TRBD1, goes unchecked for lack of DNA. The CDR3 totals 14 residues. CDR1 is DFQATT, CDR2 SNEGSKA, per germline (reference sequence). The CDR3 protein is CSAIMDRGHGTQYF.

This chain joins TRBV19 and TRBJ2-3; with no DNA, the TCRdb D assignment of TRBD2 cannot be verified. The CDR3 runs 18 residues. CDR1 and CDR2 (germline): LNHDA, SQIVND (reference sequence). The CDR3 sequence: CASSPGTSGGPSTDTQYF.

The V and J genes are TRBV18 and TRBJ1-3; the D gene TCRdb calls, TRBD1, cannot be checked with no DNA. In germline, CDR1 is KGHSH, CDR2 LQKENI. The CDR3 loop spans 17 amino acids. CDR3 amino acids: CASSPTGHPSSGNTIYF. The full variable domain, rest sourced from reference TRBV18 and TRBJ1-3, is NAGVMQNPRHLVRRRGQEARLRCSPMKGHSHVYWYRQLPEEGLKFMVYLQKENIIDESGMPKERFSAEFPKEGPSILRIQQVVRGDSAAYFCASSPTGHPSSGNTIYFGEGSWLTVV.

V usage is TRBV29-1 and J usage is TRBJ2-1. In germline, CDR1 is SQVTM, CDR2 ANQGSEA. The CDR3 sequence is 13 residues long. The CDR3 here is CSVEKGSYNEQFF.

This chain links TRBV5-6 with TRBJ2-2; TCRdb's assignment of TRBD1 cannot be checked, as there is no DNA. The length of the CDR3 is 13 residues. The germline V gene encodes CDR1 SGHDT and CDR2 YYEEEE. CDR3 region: CASSFDRVEELFF.

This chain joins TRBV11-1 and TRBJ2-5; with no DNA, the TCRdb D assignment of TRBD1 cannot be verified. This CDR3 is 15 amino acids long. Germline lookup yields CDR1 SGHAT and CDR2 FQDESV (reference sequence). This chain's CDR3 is CASSSRDRDQETQYF.

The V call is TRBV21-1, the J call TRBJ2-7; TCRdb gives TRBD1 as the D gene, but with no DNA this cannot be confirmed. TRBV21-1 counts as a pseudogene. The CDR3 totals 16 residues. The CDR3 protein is CASSKGPGQGAYEQYF.

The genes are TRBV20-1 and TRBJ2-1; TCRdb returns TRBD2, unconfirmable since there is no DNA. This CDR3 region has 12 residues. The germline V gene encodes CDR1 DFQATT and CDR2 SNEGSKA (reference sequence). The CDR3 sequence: CSPAGGNNEQFF.

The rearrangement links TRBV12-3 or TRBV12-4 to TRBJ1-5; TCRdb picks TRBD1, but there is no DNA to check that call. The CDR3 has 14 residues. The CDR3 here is CASSFSGSGQPQHF.

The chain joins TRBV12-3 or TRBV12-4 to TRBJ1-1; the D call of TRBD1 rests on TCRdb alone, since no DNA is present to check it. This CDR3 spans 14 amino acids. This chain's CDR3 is CASSPSGLNTEAFF.

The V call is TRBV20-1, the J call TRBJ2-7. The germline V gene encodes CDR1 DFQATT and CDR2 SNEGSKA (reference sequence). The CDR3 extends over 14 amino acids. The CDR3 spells CSARGDLDFYEQYF.

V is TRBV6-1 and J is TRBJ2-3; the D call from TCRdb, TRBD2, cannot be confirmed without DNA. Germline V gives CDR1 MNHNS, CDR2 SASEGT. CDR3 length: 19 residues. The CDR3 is CASSRLAGGSPPRTDTQYF.

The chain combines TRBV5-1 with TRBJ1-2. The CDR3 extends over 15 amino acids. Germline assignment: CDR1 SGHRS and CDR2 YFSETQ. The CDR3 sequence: CASSLVVGGEYGYTF. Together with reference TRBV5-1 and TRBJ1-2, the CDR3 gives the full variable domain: KAGVTQTPRYLIKTRGQQVTLSCSPISGHRSVSWYQQTPGQGLQFLFEYFSETQRNKGNFPGRFSGRQFSNSRSEMNVSTLELGDSALYLCASSLVVGGEYGYTFGSGTRLTVV.

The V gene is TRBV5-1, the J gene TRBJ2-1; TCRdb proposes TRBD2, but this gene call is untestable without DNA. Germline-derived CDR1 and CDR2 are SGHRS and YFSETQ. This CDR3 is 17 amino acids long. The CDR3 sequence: CASAVEGAASGINEQFF. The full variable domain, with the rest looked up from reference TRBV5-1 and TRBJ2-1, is KAGVTQTPRYLIKTRGQQVTLSCSPISGHRSVSWYQQTPGQGLQFLFEYFSETQRNKGNFPGRFSGRQFSNSRSEMNVSTLELGDSALYLCASAVEGAASGINEQFFGPGTRLTVL.

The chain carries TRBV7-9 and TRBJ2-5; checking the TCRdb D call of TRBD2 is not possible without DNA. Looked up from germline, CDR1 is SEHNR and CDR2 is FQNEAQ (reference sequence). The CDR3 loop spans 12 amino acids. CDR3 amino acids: CASSPTSGGYYF.

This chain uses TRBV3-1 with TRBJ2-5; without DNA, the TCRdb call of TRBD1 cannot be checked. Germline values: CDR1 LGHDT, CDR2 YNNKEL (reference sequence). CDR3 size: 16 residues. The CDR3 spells CASSQGQSFYQETQYF.

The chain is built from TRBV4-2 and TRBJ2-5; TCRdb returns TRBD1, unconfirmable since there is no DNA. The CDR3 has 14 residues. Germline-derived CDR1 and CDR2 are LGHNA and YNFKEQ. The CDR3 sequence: CASSPNGALGTQYF.

The CDR3 is CAISGQGAVGEQYF. This chain uses TRBV10-3 with TRBJ2-7; absent DNA, TCRdb's TRBD1 call cannot be checked. This CDR3 comprises 14 residues. From germline, CDR1 is ENHRY and CDR2 SYGVKD.

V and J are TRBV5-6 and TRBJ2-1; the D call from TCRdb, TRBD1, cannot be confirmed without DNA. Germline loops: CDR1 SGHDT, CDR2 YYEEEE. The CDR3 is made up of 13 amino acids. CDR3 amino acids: CASRRDRHDEQFF.